These 29 T cell receptor beta chains were sequenced from one sample in a study of CD8 T cells in Susac syndrome. Reverse transcription of roughly 0.5 to 1 ug RNA used random hexamers. Using its own MiXCR run on the immunoSEQ multiplex PCR reads, TCRdb lists one record per CDR3 protein. The table includes under 150,000 distinct CDR3 sequences, about 95% detected once. Material: CD4+ T cells from PBMCs. The receptor source for this set is a human donor with multiple sclerosis.

V gene TRBV3-1 combines with J gene TRBJ2-5, with D perhaps being TRBD1 or TRBD2 (5 bases each). Germline CDR1 is LGHDT and CDR2 is YNNKEL (reference sequence). V gave up 3 bases and J gave up 2 bases, with 10 bases separating them. CDR3 length: 14 residues. In DNA, the CDR3 is TGTGCCAGCAGCCACATGGGACGGCAAGAGACCCAGTACTTC. Translated, it gives CASSHMGRQETQYF.

The V gene is TRBV10-3, the J gene TRBJ2-2; D might be TRBD2 (6 bases). Trimming shortened V by 7 bases and J by 6 bases, and 21 bases separated the two germline ends. The germline V gene has CDR1 ENHRY and CDR2 SYGVKD. The CDR3 totals 16 residues. The CDR3 DNA reads as TGTGCCATCACCCCGGAGGGGCTACCGGCGGCCGGGGAGCTGTTTTTT. This sequence encodes CAITPEGLPAAGELFF.

This chain joins TRBV12-3 or TRBV12-4 and TRBJ1-1; 9 positions agree with TRBD1. The CDR3 is made up of 13 amino acids. V shed 6 bases and J 3 bases; nucleotides not matched to a gene: 2. Here the CDR3 reads CASRGQGHTEAFF. The CDR3 region has the DNA TGTGCCAGCAGAGGACAGGGGCACACTGAAGCTTTCTTT.

The rearrangement links TRBV12-2 to TRBJ1-2. TRBV12-2 is tagged as a pseudogene. The CDR3 runs 18 residues. The DNA of the CDR3 is TGTGCAAGTCGCAATAATCCGGGTCCTCTACAATATGCGGATGGCTACACCTTC. Amino acids: CASRNNPGPLQYADGYTF.

The J gene is TRBJ2-3, the V gene TRBV5-6; D perhaps matches TRBD2 (7 bases). V dropped 0 bases and J dropped 9 bases, with 8 bases sitting between them. Germline V lookup: CDR1 SGHDT, CDR2 YYEEEE. The CDR3 runs 12 residues. The CDR3 is CASSLEGGTQYF. CDR3 bases: TGTGCCAGCAGCTTGGAGGGGGGGACGCAGTATTTT.

This chain uses TRBV3-1 with TRBJ1-3, with D hard to call. CDR1 LGHDT and CDR2 YNNKEL come from the germline V gene (reference sequence). The V end lost 1 base, the J end lost 2 bases, and 6 bases lay between the germline ends. The CDR3 runs to 14 residues. The CDR3 DNA follows: TGTGCCAGCAGCCAAGTAGTCCCTGGAAACACCATATATTTT. Protein: CASSQVVPGNTIYF.

The rearrangement joins TRBV11-1 to TRBJ1-1; D is ambiguous. V dropped 3 bases and J dropped 1 base, with 6 bases sitting between them. Germline lookup yields CDR1 SGHAT and CDR2 FQDESV (reference sequence). The CDR3 spans 13 residues. The CDR3 coding sequence is TGTGCCAGCAGCTTCAATGAGAACACTGAAGCTTTCTTT. Translation gives CASSFNENTEAFF. The full variable domain, in which reference TRBV11-1 and TRBJ1-1 provide the parts outside the CDR3, is EAEVAQSPRYKITEKSQAVAFWCDPISGHATLYWYRQILGQGPELLVQFQDESVVDDSQLPKDRFSAERLKGVDSTLKIQPAELGDSAMYLCASSFNENTEAFFGQGTRLTVV.

V is TRBV20-1 and J is TRBJ1-6; 7 bases are a match to TRBD1. Germline CDR1 DFQATT, CDR2 SNEGSKA (reference sequence). The CDR3 covers 13 residues. J gave up 8 bases and V 0 bases, and 1 base lay outside the gene matches. CDR3 DNA sequence: TGCAGTGCTAGAGACAGGGGGTATTCACCCCTCCACTTT. Its protein is CSARDRGYSPLHF.

Turning to this clonotype: The CDR3 does not end in the conserved phenylalanine or tryptophan, so this is likely a read error. V gene TRBV5-6 combines with J gene TRBJ1-1; no clear D gene. V was shortened by 3 bases and J by 0 bases, with 21 bases between the two germline ends. Germline V gene sequence: CDR1 SGHDT, CDR2 YYEEEE. The CDR3 totals 18 residues. DNA for the CDR3: TGTGCCAGCAGCTCCGCAACCGGGTCCCCAGGCATGAACACTGAAGCTTTCCTT. This gives the protein CASSSATGSPGMNTEAFL.

The chain recombines TRBV7-6 with TRBJ2-2; no reliable D call. The CDR3 covers 15 residues. V gave up 2 bases and J gave up 6 bases, with 13 bases separating them. Germline V gives CDR1 SGHVS, CDR2 FNYEAQ. CDR3 residues: CASSLFKGDPGELFF. The CDR3 DNA is TGTGCCAGCAGCTTATTCAAGGGCGATCCCGGGGAGCTGTTTTTT.

The V and J genes are TRBV20-1 and TRBJ1-3; D not certain. The V and J ends lost 6 bases and 0 bases respectively, with 12 bases between them. The CDR3 covers 14 residues. Germline loops: CDR1 DFQATT, CDR2 SNEGSKA (reference sequence). CDR3 coding DNA: TGCAGTGCGCCGGACGCCAACTCTGGAAACACCATATATTTT. This translates into CSAPDANSGNTIYF.

The chain has TRBV4-1 and TRBJ1-5; maybe TRBD1 (6 bases). Deletions cut 4 bases from V and 3 bases from J, with 16 bases between. This CDR3 comprises 16 residues. CDR1 and CDR2 from the germline V gene are MGHRA and YSYEKL. The CDR3 DNA sequence: TGCGCCAGCAGCCTACGAACTTCAGGGGTCAATCAGCCCCAGCATTTT. Encoded protein: CASSLRTSGVNQPQHF.

This clonotype appeared a few times. The chain has TRBV7-9 and TRBJ2-7, with TRBD1 matching 8 bases. The CDR3 contains 16 residues. Germline V gene lookup returns CDR1 SEHNR and CDR2 FQNEAQ (reference sequence). The trim removed 0 bases at V and 1 base at J, leaving 5 bases unmatched. This CDR3 is CASSLATGGRSYEQYF. Written as DNA, the CDR3 is TGTGCCAGCAGCTTAGCAACAGGGGGAAGGTCCTACGAGCAGTACTTC. The variable domain in full, completed from reference TRBV7-9 and TRBJ2-7, reads DTGVSQNPRHKITKRGQNVTFRCDPISEHNRLYWYRQTLGQGPEFLTYFQNEAQLEKSRLLSDRFSAERPKGSFSTLEIQRTEQGDSAMYLCASSLATGGRSYEQYFGPGTRLTVT.

This rearrangement joins TRBV29-1 to TRBJ1-1; D not certain. Looked up from germline, CDR1 is SQVTM and CDR2 is ANQGSEA. V was shortened by 7 bases and J by 11 bases, with 14 bases between the two germline ends. The CDR3 runs to 10 residues. The CDR3 protein is CSAGEVAAFF. CDR3 in DNA: TGCAGCGCGGGAGAGGTAGCTGCTTTCTTT.

The chain is built from TRBV4-2 and TRBJ1-2; 7 nucleotides match TRBD1. Losses at the gene ends were 1 base for V and 0 bases for J; bases not matched to a gene: 5. Germline V gives CDR1 LGHNA, CDR2 YNFKEQ. The CDR3 is 16 residues long. This chain's CDR3 is CASSQGLDRSNYGYTF. The CDR3 bases are TGTGCCAGCAGCCAAGGCTTGGACAGGTCTAACTATGGCTACACCTTC.

The chain employs TRBV4-3 and TRBJ1-2; a weak D match, TRBD1 (5 bases). Germline V gives CDR1 LGHNA, CDR2 YSLEER. Trimming took off 8 bases at V and 7 bases at J, with 20 bases between the two ends. The CDR3 has 14 amino acids. CDR3 nucleotides: TGCGCCAGCCGTAACCTGGGGGGGTTCGCTGGCTACACCTTC. Residues: CASRNLGGFAGYTF.

This clonotype came up once. The chain has TRBV9 and TRBJ2-2; D unresolved. CDR3 length: 14 amino acids. CDR1 and CDR2 (germline): SGDLS, YYNGEE. V dropped 1 base and J dropped 2 bases, with 6 bases sitting between them. CDR3: CASSVSPNTGELFF. CDR3 DNA: TGTGCCAGCAGCGTAAGCCCTAACACCGGGGAGCTGTTTTTT.

The gene calls are TRBV29-1 and TRBJ2-3; D not certain. This CDR3 contains 12 residues. Germline V gene data show CDR1 as SQVTM and CDR2 as ANQGSEA. Trimming took off 5 bases at V and 5 bases at J, with 11 bases between the two ends. The CDR3 nucleotides are TGCAGCGTTCTAGTAGGCGGAGATACGCAGTATTTT. It codes for CSVLVGGDTQYF.

The V and J genes are TRBV7-2 and TRBJ2-3; possible D gene TRBD1, 5 bases. Germline V CDR1 and CDR2: SGHTA, FQGNSA. This CDR3 region has 14 residues. Trimming pared 5 bases from V and 6 bases from J, leaving 15 bases between. In nucleotides, the CDR3 is TGTGCCAGCAGCGCCCGACAGAAAGGGGATACGCAGTATTTT. It translates to CASSARQKGDTQYF.

This chain connects TRBV7-9 to TRBJ2-2; D gene uncertain. Looked up from germline, CDR1 is SEHNR and CDR2 is FQNEAQ (reference sequence). Trimming left V 4 bases short and J 5 bases short, with 8 bases between. The CDR3 runs to 13 residues. CDR3 residues: CASSSQMTGELFF. CDR3 nucleotide sequence: TGTGCCAGCAGCTCACAGATGACCGGGGAGCTGTTTTTT. Variable domain in full (rest from reference TRBV7-9 and TRBJ2-2): DTGVSQNPRHKITKRGQNVTFRCDPISEHNRLYWYRQTLGQGPEFLTYFQNEAQLEKSRLLSDRFSAERPKGSFSTLEIQRTEQGDSAMYLCASSSQMTGELFFGEGSRLTVL.

This clonotype has just one count. The chain employs TRBV7-2 and TRBJ2-5; TRBD1 agrees at 8 bases. The CDR3 length is 14 residues. The germline CDR1 and CDR2 sequences are SGHTA and FQGNSA. Losses at the gene ends were 4 bases for V and 5 bases for J; bases not matched to a gene: 6. CDR3 nucleotide sequence: TGTGCCAGCAGCTCCCGGACAGGGTGGGAGACCCAGTACTTC. It codes for CASSSRTGWETQYF.

V is TRBV29-1 and J is TRBJ2-1, with 11 bases fitting TRBD2. Germline CDR1 SQVTM, CDR2 ANQGSEA. V lost 4 bases and J lost 7; bases outside the gene matches: 12. The CDR3 is 16 amino acids. The CDR3 region is CSVVGLAGGVGNEQFF. Written as DNA, the CDR3 is TGCAGCGTTGTCGGTCTAGCGGGAGGTGTGGGGAATGAGCAGTTCTTC.

The gene calls are TRBV27 and TRBJ1-2, with 8 bases aligning to TRBD1. Germline CDR1 is MNHEY and CDR2 is SMNVEV (reference sequence). The CDR3 runs 16 residues. The junction had 10 bases not matched to a gene; V was cut back by 4 bases and J by 3 bases. CDR3 in amino acids: CASSSILTGGDYGYTF. CDR3 DNA sequence: TGTGCCAGCAGTTCGATCCTTACAGGGGGAGACTATGGCTACACCTTC.

This chain connects TRBV19 to TRBJ2-3; D is unclear. V lost 5 bases to trimming and J lost 5 bases, with 5 bases between them. This CDR3 has 11 amino acids. Germline V gene lookup returns CDR1 LNHDA and CDR2 SQIVND (reference sequence). Here the CDR3 reads CASSGIDTQYF. The CDR3 DNA reads TGTGCCAGTAGTGGGATAGATACGCAGTATTTT.

The chain recombines TRBV5-4 with TRBJ2-1; D call uncertain. With 0 bases removed from V and 9 bases from J, the gap between germline ends came to 10 bases. CDR1 is SGHNT and CDR2 is YYREEE in the germline V gene (reference sequence). This CDR3 has 13 amino acids. CDR3 residues: CASSLVNAAEQFF. The CDR3 DNA reads TGTGCCAGCAGCTTGGTTAACGCAGCTGAGCAGTTCTTC.

The chain is built from TRBV7-2 and TRBJ2-5, with D possibly matching TRBD2 (6 bases). The V end lost 5 bases, the J end lost 5 bases, and 21 bases lay between the germline ends. CDR3 length equals 16 residues. Germline V gene sequence: CDR1 SGHTA, CDR2 FQGNSA. In DNA, the CDR3 is TGTGCCAGCAGCCCTCTTACCGGGGGTGCCGGGGAGACCCAGTACTTC. Translation: CASSPLTGGAGETQYF.

The chain couples TRBV6-2 or TRBV6-3 to TRBJ1-5, with D possibly being TRBD1 (5 bases). The CDR3 is 14 amino acids. V was shortened by 6 bases and J by 4 bases, with 13 bases between the two germline ends. Germline assignment: CDR1 MNHEY and CDR2 SVGEGT. CDR3 bases: TGTGCCAGCAGACACGGGACGCGGAATCAGCCCCAGCATTTT. Encoded protein: CASRHGTRNQPQHF.

The rearrangement links TRBV6-5 to TRBJ2-6; D is undetermined. This CDR3 is 15 amino acids long. Between the trimmed V and J ends, which lost 6 bases and 6 bases, there was a span of 15 bases. Germline-derived CDR1 and CDR2 are MNHEY and SVGAGI. CDR3 loop: CASSLNGNTANVLTF. CDR3 coding DNA: TGTGCCAGCAGCCTTAACGGAAATACGGCCAACGTCCTGACTTTC.

This rearrangement joins TRBV29-1 to TRBJ2-1; 11 nucleotides line up with TRBD2. Germline V gene data show CDR1 as SQVTM and CDR2 as ANQGSEA. This CDR3 has 20 residues. With 1 base clipped from V and 1 base from J, the junction kept 15 bases outside the gene matches. Written as DNA, the CDR3 is TGCAGCGTTGAAGGGGGAAAGGGGTTTACTAGCGGGAGTTCCTACAATGAGCAGTTCTTC. Its protein product is CSVEGGKGFTSGSSYNEQFF.